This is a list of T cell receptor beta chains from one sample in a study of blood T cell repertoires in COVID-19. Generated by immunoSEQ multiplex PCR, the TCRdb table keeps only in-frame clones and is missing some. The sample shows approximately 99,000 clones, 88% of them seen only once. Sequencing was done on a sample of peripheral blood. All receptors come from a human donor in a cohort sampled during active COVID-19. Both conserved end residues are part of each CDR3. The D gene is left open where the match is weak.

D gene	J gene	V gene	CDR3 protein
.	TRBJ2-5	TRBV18	CASSPPGRSGETQYF
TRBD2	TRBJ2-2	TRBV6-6	CASSLLAGEGGELFF
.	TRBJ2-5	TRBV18	CASSEQGQGTQYF
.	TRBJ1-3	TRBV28	CASSFTTAISGNTIYF
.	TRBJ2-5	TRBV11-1	CASSRHPSGETQYF
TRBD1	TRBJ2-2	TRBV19	CASSYRGEITGELFF
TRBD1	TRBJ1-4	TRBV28	CASRTGTGRSNEKLFF
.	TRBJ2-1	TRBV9	CASSTEGGPNSYNEQFF
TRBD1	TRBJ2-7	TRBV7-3	CASSAGQGADEQYF
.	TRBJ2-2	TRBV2	CASMTGGHTGELFF
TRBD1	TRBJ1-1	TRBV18	CASSQGQGNEAFF
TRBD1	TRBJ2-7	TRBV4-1	CASSEGTGRLYEQYF
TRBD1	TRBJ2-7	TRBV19	CASSKQDQGASYEQYF
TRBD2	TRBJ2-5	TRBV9	CASSVAGGYQETQYF
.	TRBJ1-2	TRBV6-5	CASRPPGGRLGGYTF
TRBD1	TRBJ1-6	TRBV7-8	CASSLGDRVRDSPLHF
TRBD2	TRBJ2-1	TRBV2	CASSQGLAGGRYNEQFF
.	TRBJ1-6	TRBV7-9	CASSLGAASSPLHF
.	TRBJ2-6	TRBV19	CASSKPNSGANVLTF
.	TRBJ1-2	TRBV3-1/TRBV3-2	CASSQAPVTDGYTF
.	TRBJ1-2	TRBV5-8	CASTRGGGTNYGYTF
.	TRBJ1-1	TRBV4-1	CASSRTLNTEAFF
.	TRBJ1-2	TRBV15	CATSRDVPRGYGYTF
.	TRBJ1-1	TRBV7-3	CASSLGHNTEAFF
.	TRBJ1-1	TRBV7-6	CASSLGALTEAFF
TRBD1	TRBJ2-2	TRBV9	CASSGDRGSNTGELFF
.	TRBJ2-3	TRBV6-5	CASSQTVETTDTQYF
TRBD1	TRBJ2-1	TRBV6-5	CAGKRTGSYNEQFF
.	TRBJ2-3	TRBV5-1	CASSSGGGGSASTDTQYF
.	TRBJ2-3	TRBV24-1	CATSTGLSTDTQYF
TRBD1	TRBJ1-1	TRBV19	CASESFGQGMNTEAFF
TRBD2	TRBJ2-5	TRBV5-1	CASSLGASGRVQETQYF
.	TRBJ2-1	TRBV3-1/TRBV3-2	CASSPRGSSYNEQFF
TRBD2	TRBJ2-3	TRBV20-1	CSASIVDSAGVSTDTQYF
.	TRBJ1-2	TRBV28	CASSFPGTLHGYGYTF
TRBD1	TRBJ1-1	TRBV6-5	CASRKGQGMRTEAFF
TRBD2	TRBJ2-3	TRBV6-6	CASSRTSGSTDTQYF
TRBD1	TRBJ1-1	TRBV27	CASSLLKTGPNTEAFF
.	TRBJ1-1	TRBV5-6	CASSLVQGLNTEAFF